This TCR beta chain was identified in a study of OX40 agonist ivuxolimab in advanced cancers. Study observations and caveats: Clonal expansion in partial responders at 0.1-3.0 mg/kg ranked among the lowest.

Germline lookup yields CDR1 SNHLY and CDR2 FYNNEI. CDR3 length equals 14 residues. V was clipped by 3 bases and J by 1 base, with 8 bases between them. This clone came up once. Its antigen is not known. TCRdb's copy holds only in-frame clones and misses some; the assay was immunoSEQ multiplex PCR. The top ten clones hold 5% of a sample with under 85,000 clones, 81% of them seen once. Sequenced material: CD4+ or CD8+ T cells sorted from blood, taken in a trial of the OX40 agonist ivuxolimab. The sequence was collected from an adult with an advanced solid tumor such as melanoma, head and neck, liver or kidney cancer. The chain recombines TRBV2 with TRBJ2-3; D call uncertain. CDR3 in amino acids: CASSELHRTDTQYF. As DNA, the CDR3 is TGTGCCAGCAGTGAGTTACACCGCACAGATACGCAGTATTTT.